Shown below are 6 T cell receptor beta chains from a single sample sequenced in a study of OX40 agonist ivuxolimab in advanced cancers. TCRdb keeps only in-frame clones here, not all; method: immunoSEQ multiplex PCR. The sample carries tens of thousands of clones, roughly nine tenths recorded once. Specimen: CD4+ or CD8+ T cells sorted from blood, collected in a trial of the OX40 agonist ivuxolimab. The receptors derive from an adult with an advanced solid tumor such as melanoma, head and neck, liver or kidney cancer.

This chain uses TRBV15 with TRBJ2-7, with D unresolved. Per the germline V gene, CDR1 is LNHNV and CDR2 is YYDKDF (reference sequence). V gave up 1 base and J gave up 3 bases, with 7 bases separating them. The CDR3 contains 13 residues. In nucleotides, the CDR3 is TGTGCCACCAGCAGAGCCCCAAGCTACGAGCAGTACTTC. It encodes CATSRAPSYEQYF.

This chain uses TRBV19 with TRBJ2-2; tentatively, D is TRBD1 or TRBD2 (5 bases each). The V end was cut by 3 bases, the J end by 1 base, with 15 bases between. CDR3 length equals 17 residues. Germline assignment: CDR1 LNHDA and CDR2 SQIVND (reference sequence). CDR3 DNA sequence: TGTGCCAGTAGTATCCCGTCGGGACGTAGGAACACCGGGGAGCTGTTTTTT. This encodes CASSIPSGRRNTGELFF.

The V call is TRBV27, the J call TRBJ2-5, with D perhaps matching TRBD2 (5 bases). V lost 3 bases and J lost 4, with 9 bases in between. CDR3 length: 13 amino acids. In germline, CDR1 is MNHEY, CDR2 SMNVEV (reference sequence). This CDR3 reads CASSFNRGETQYF. CDR3 coding DNA: TGTGCCAGCAGTTTTAATCGGGGAGAGACCCAGTACTTC.

J is TRBJ1-4 and V is TRBV7-9; 8 bases are a match to TRBD1. Trimming removed 4 bases from V and 7 bases from J; junction bases left unmatched: 8. Germline CDR1 reads SEHNR; CDR2 reads FQNEAQ (reference sequence). The CDR3 is made up of 15 amino acids. This CDR3 is CASSSRGRLVEKLFF. CDR3 nucleotides: TGTGCCAGCAGCTCCAGGGGGCGGCTGGTTGAAAAACTGTTTTTT.

The chain has TRBV7-2 and TRBJ2-7, with a tentative D call TRBD2 (5 bases). The CDR3 loop spans 15 amino acids. CDR1 is SGHTA, CDR2 FQGNSA, per germline. Trimming removed 1 base at V and 2 bases at J, with 12 bases between. CDR3 sequence (DNA): TGTGCCAGCAGCTTAGGGCGGGCAGGACCCTACGAGCAGTACTTC. Its translation is CASSLGRAGPYEQYF.

The chain is built from TRBV5-1 and TRBJ2-4, with D maybe TRBD2 (6 bases). The V end lost 7 bases, the J end lost 5 bases, and 10 bases lay between the germline ends. Per the germline V gene, CDR1 is SGHRS and CDR2 is YFSETQ. The CDR3 totals 12 residues. The CDR3 DNA reads TGCGCCAGCTCGGGAGAGGAAAACATTCAGTACTTC. It is translated as CASSGEENIQYF.